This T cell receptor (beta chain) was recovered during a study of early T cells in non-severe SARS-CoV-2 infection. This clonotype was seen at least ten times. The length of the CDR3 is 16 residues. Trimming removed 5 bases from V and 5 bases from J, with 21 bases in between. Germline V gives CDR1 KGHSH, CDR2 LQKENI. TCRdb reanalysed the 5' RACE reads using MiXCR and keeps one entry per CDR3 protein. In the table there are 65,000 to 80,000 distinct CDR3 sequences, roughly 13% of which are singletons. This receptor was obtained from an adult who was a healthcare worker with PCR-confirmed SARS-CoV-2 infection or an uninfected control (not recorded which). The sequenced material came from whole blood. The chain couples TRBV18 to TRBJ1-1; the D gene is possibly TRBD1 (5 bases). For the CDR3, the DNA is TGTGCCAGCTCATCGTATACCGGGACTCCGGGGACTGAAGCTTTCTTT. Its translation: CASSSYTGTPGTEAFF.